The clone carrying this T cell receptor (beta chain) was seen many times. TCRdb independently ran MiXCR on the 5' RACE reads; one entry per CDR3 protein. This table has some 500,000 distinct CDR3 sequences, approximately 22% appearing once. The data were taken from a study of identical twins. This CDR3 spans 17 amino acids. Trimming cost V 4 bases and J 6 bases; bases outside gene matches: 8. The germline gives CDR1 SGHRS, CDR2 YFSETQ. This sample also belongs to another study, concerning T cells expressing NK-cell markers.

The specimen was CD4+ T cells sorted from blood. This clonotype was obtained from a woman under 30 in good health. The chain has TRBV5-1 and TRBJ2-1, with 15 bases lining up with TRBD2. DNA of the CDR3: TGCGCCAGCAGCCTCAGGACTAGCGGGAGGGAGGCCAATGAGCAGTTCTTC. As protein: CASSLRTSGREANEQFF.